The next 28 T cell receptor beta chains were all read from a single sample in a study of beta chain features in type 1 diabetes. Expressed TCRB transcripts were sequenced after all isolated RNA was converted to cDNA. Some clones are missing from TCRdb's copy, which holds only in-frame ones; the method was immunoSEQ multiplex PCR. The sample includes 900,000 or so clones, roughly 15% of them seen just once. The sample consisted of naive CD4+ T cells from blood. Receptor source: a woman between 18 and 29 years old in good health.

The chain has TRBV5-1 and TRBJ2-3; 11 nucleotides agree with TRBD2. Trimming at V came to 3 bases and at J to 6 bases, leaving 9 bases not matched to a gene. CDR1 is SGHRS, CDR2 YFSETQ, per germline. The CDR3 loop spans 16 amino acids. CDR3 protein: CASSSRGTSGADTQYF. DNA of the CDR3: TGCGCCAGCAGCTCGCGCGGGACTAGCGGAGCCGATACGCAGTATTTT. The full variable domain, in which reference TRBV5-1 and TRBJ2-3 provide the parts outside the CDR3, is KAGVTQTPRYLIKTRGQQVTLSCSPISGHRSVSWYQQTPGQGLQFLFEYFSETQRNKGNFPGRFSGRQFSNSRSEMNVSTLELGDSALYLCASSSRGTSGADTQYFGPGTRLTVL.

This chain joins TRBV7-2 and TRBJ1-2; tentatively, D is TRBD1 (6 bases). There are 12 residues in the CDR3. The V gene's germline CDR1 is SGHTA and CDR2 FQGNSA. Trimming took 7 bases from V and 10 from J, leaving 16 bases between them. CDR3 in amino acids: CASTMGGDNYTF. The CDR3 DNA is TGTGCCAGCACCATGGGGGGCGACAACTACACCTTC.

The V call is TRBV9, the J call TRBJ2-3; D remains unclear. The length of the CDR3 is 15 residues. The V end lost 1 base, the J end lost 2 bases, and 11 bases lay between the germline ends. Germline-derived CDR1 and CDR2 are SGDLS and YYNGEE. Here the CDR3 reads CASSVNPGPTDTQYF. For the CDR3, the DNA is TGTGCCAGCAGCGTAAATCCCGGACCCACAGATACGCAGTATTTT.

This clone has a handful of counts. V gene TRBV7-2 combines with J gene TRBJ2-5; no clear D gene. The CDR3 is 14 residues long. V gave up 2 bases and J gave up 2 bases, with 9 bases separating them. Germline CDR1 is SGHTA and CDR2 is FQGNSA. In DNA form, the CDR3 reads TGTGCCAGCAGCTTAATGGTTAGGCAAGAGACCCAGTACTTC. Encoded protein: CASSLMVRQETQYF.

The chain is built from TRBV7-2 and TRBJ1-2, with 8 bases that match TRBD1. The V segment lost 7 bases and the J segment 9 bases; nucleotides outside the gene matches: 13. CDR1 SGHTA and CDR2 FQGNSA come from the germline V gene. The CDR3 is 14 residues long. For the CDR3, the DNA is TGTGCCAGCACCCCAGGACAGGGTTTTTCTCGCTACACCTTC. Encoded protein: CASTPGQGFSRYTF.

Here the CDR3 reads CASRHRAITDTQYF. The DNA of the CDR3 is TGTGCCAGCAGGCACAGGGCGATAACAGATACGCAGTATTTT. This rearrangement joins TRBV6-1 to TRBJ2-3, with a possible D match to TRBD1 (6 bases). The CDR3 totals 14 residues. CDR1 is MNHNS, CDR2 SASEGT, per germline. The V end lost 6 bases, the J end lost 3 bases, and 13 bases lay between the germline ends.

This clone was found a few times. The V gene is TRBV19, the J gene TRBJ2-2; perhaps TRBD2 as D (5 bases). This CDR3 is built from 15 residues. CDR1 is LNHDA, CDR2 SQIVND, per germline (reference sequence). V lost 6 bases to trimming and J lost 0 bases, with 11 bases between them. The CDR3 DNA reads TGTGCCAGTAGCCCTACTAGTGCGAACACCGGGGAGCTGTTTTTT. Its protein product is CASSPTSANTGELFF.

There are a few counts of this clone. The V call is TRBV7-3, the J call TRBJ2-3, with a possible D match to TRBD1 (5 bases). Germline V gene sequence: CDR1 SGHTA, CDR2 FQGTGA. The V end was cut by 3 bases, the J end by 0 bases, with 19 bases between. The CDR3 is 18 residues long. This CDR3 reads CASSFSDNPLRSTDTQYF. The CDR3 DNA sequence: TGTGCCAGCAGCTTCTCGGACAATCCACTTCGGAGCACAGATACGCAGTATTTT.

Here the CDR3 reads CASSSSYEQYF. The CDR3 nucleotides read TGTGCCAGCAGCTCCTCCTACGAGCAGTACTTC. V usage is TRBV14 and J usage is TRBJ2-7; no firm D call. Germline V gives CDR1 SGHDN, CDR2 FVKESK. This CDR3 is 11 amino acids long. Trimming took off 5 bases at V and 0 bases at J, with 2 bases between the two ends.

This clone turned up a few times. The chain couples TRBV9 to TRBJ2-3; tentative D call: TRBD1 (5 bases). CDR1 is SGDLS, CDR2 YYNGEE, per germline. The CDR3 consists of 14 residues. V lost 2 bases and J lost 6, with 13 bases in between. CDR3: CASSVGRPFDTQYF. CDR3 sequence (DNA): TGTGCCAGCAGCGTGGGGCGGCCGTTCGATACGCAGTATTTT.

This clone has only a few counts. The chain joins TRBV5-1 to TRBJ1-4; D not certain. The ends were cut back, 0 bases at V and 3 bases at J, with 3 bases in the middle. Germline CDR1 reads SGHRS; CDR2 reads YFSETQ. This CDR3 is built from 13 residues. The CDR3 loop reads CASSLDPNEKLFF. The CDR3 nucleotides are TGCGCCAGCAGCTTGGACCCTAATGAAAAACTGTTTTTT.

This clone was seen more than once but under ten times. This sequence joins TRBV7-2 and TRBJ2-2; D might be TRBD1 or TRBD2, each matching 5 bases. The CDR3 spans 18 residues. V dropped 2 bases and J dropped 0 bases, with 16 bases sitting between them. CDR1 and CDR2 from the germline V gene are SGHTA and FQGNSA. The CDR3 sequence: CASSLFQLGPTNTGELFF. In DNA form, the CDR3 reads TGTGCCAGCAGCTTATTCCAGCTGGGACCCACGAACACCGGGGAGCTGTTTTTT.

The CDR3 region is CASSIQGSSGNTIYF. The CDR3 bases are TGTGCCAGTAGTATACAGGGAAGCTCTGGAAACACCATATATTTT. The chain has TRBV19 and TRBJ1-3; possibly TRBD1 for D (5 bases). With 2 bases removed from V and 0 bases from J, the gap between germline ends came to 8 bases. Germline lookup yields CDR1 LNHDA and CDR2 SQIVND (reference sequence). This CDR3 is 15 amino acids long.

Only a few counts were recorded for this clone. This chain joins TRBV6-1 and TRBJ2-7; 9 bases match TRBD1. V dropped 9 bases and J dropped 1; count of bases not matched to a gene: 4. The CDR3 totals 13 residues. Germline CDR1 is MNHNS and CDR2 is SASEGT. CDR3 region: CASLGQGSYEQYF. The CDR3 DNA reads as TGTGCCAGTCTGGGACAGGGATCCTACGAGCAGTACTTC.

This clone turned up a few times. The chain recombines TRBV6-5 with TRBJ2-2; tentatively, D is TRBD1 or TRBD2 (6 bases each). V lost 7 bases to trimming and J lost 4 bases, with 10 bases between them. Germline CDR1 reads MNHEY; CDR2 reads SVGAGI. CDR3 length: 13 amino acids. CDR3 in DNA: TGTGCCAGCAAGGGGGGAGGCACCGGGGAGCTGTTTTTT. Protein sequence: CASKGGGTGELFF.

The sample holds a few counts of this clone. V gene TRBV19 combines with J gene TRBJ2-5; 7 bases map to TRBD1. Germline-derived CDR1 and CDR2 are LNHDA and SQIVND (reference sequence). The ends lost 4 bases at V and 5 bases at J; junction bases unmatched: 13. The CDR3 loop spans 16 amino acids. The CDR3 DNA sequence: TGTGCCAGTAGTAAAAAACGGGACAGTGTAGTGGAGACCCAGTACTTC. It is translated as CASSKKRDSVVETQYF.

This chain links TRBV5-1 with TRBJ2-2, with 7 bases identical to TRBD2. Germline assignment: CDR1 SGHRS and CDR2 YFSETQ. The CDR3 is 16 amino acids. Trimming removed 0 bases from V and 4 bases from J; junction bases left unmatched: 6. In DNA form, the CDR3 reads TGCGCCAGCAGCTTGGCCCCGGGGGGACTCACCGGGGAGCTGTTTTTT. Amino acid sequence: CASSLAPGGLTGELFF.

V is TRBV18 and J is TRBJ2-3; D is possibly TRBD2 (6 bases). V lost 3 bases, J lost 5 bases, and 12 bases lay in between. The CDR3 spans 14 residues. Per the germline V gene, CDR1 is KGHSH and CDR2 is LQKENI. The CDR3 is CASSPWRDGDTQYF. CDR3 nucleotide sequence: TGTGCCAGCTCACCGTGGCGGGATGGAGATACGCAGTATTTT.

Only a few counts were recorded for this clone. The V gene is TRBV7-9, the J gene TRBJ2-5, with TRBD1 identical over 7 bases. The germline V gene has CDR1 SEHNR and CDR2 FQNEAQ (reference sequence). With V trimmed by 5 bases and J by 2 bases, 5 bases remained unmatched. The CDR3 has 14 residues. CDR3 coding DNA: TGTGCCAGCAGCCTAAGGGGGCATCAAGAGACCCAGTACTTC. As protein: CASSLRGHQETQYF.

The CDR3 sequence: CASSKGGTGGTYEQYF. CDR3 sequence (DNA): TGTGCCAGCTCCAAAGGGGGGACAGGGGGAACCTACGAGCAGTACTTC. The J gene is TRBJ2-7, the V gene TRBV21-1; no DNA check was done on the table's D call, TRBD1. TRBV21-1 is a listed pseudogene. The CDR3 has 16 amino acids.

This clone was detected a few times. The sample holds other DNA sequences that translate to the same CDR3. The chain couples TRBV18 to TRBJ1-2, with D hard to call. The CDR3 length is 13 residues. Trimming took 2 bases from V and 2 from J, leaving 6 bases between them. Germline CDR1 and CDR2: KGHSH and LQKENI. The CDR3 sequence is CASSPRDNYGYTF. CDR3 sequence (DNA): TGTGCCAGCTCACCAAGAGACAACTATGGCTACACCTTC.

This clone was recorded a few times. The V gene is TRBV7-9, the J gene TRBJ1-2; tentative D call: TRBD1 (5 bases). V shed 1 base and J shed 0 bases, with 9 bases lying between them. The germline gives CDR1 SEHNR, CDR2 FQNEAQ (reference sequence). This CDR3 is built from 15 residues. This CDR3 reads CASSLVGDPNYGYTF. CDR3 in DNA: TGTGCCAGCAGCTTAGTGGGGGACCCTAACTATGGCTACACCTTC. The full variable domain, rest sourced from reference TRBV7-9 and TRBJ1-2, is DTGVSQNPRHKITKRGQNVTFRCDPISEHNRLYWYRQTLGQGPEFLTYFQNEAQLEKSRLLSDRFSAERPKGSFSTLEIQRTEQGDSAMYLCASSLVGDPNYGYTFGSGTRLTVV.

The V and J genes are TRBV6-4 and TRBJ1-4, with D unresolved. V gave up 7 bases and J gave up 8 bases, with 14 bases separating them. CDR3 size: 13 residues. CDR1 and CDR2 from the germline V gene are MRHNA and SNTAGT. For the CDR3, the DNA is TGTGCCAGCACCCCTCAGTGTAAGGAAAAACTGTTTTTT. It yields the protein CASTPQCKEKLFF.

This chain links TRBV7-9 with TRBJ1-2; D not resolved. V shed 0 bases and J shed 8 bases, with 19 bases lying between them. CDR3 length: 16 amino acids. Germline assignment: CDR1 SEHNR and CDR2 FQNEAQ (reference sequence). CDR3: CASSLAASEGVEGYTF. CDR3 sequence (DNA): TGTGCCAGCAGCTTAGCGGCCAGCGAGGGAGTCGAGGGCTACACCTTC.

The gene calls are TRBV6-5 and TRBJ1-2; D is perhaps TRBD1 (5 bases). There are 13 residues in the CDR3. CDR1 is MNHEY and CDR2 is SVGAGI in the germline V gene. V lost 10 bases to trimming and J lost 7 bases, with 19 bases between them. The CDR3 loop is CATRLGLTGGYTF. CDR3 DNA sequence: TGTGCCACCCGCTTGGGACTTACTGGTGGCTACACCTTC.

This chain connects TRBV10-3 to TRBJ2-2; D is undetermined. The CDR3 covers 13 residues. The V end lost 3 bases, the J end lost 1 base, and 3 bases lay between the germline ends. Germline V lookup: CDR1 ENHRY, CDR2 SYGVKD. CDR3 sequence reads: CAISDQNTGELFF. DNA of the CDR3: TGTGCCATCAGTGATCAGAACACCGGGGAGCTGTTTTTT.

V and J are TRBV28 and TRBJ2-7; 10 bases align to TRBD1. The CDR3 has 18 amino acids. V lost 4 bases, J lost 2 bases, and 14 bases stayed unmatched. The germline CDR1 and CDR2 sequences are MDHEN and SYDVKM. The CDR3 is CASSSRQGASGYAYEQYF. Here the CDR3 DNA reads TGTGCCAGCAGTTCTCGACAGGGGGCTAGCGGGTATGCCTACGAGCAGTACTTC.

The chain couples TRBV18 to TRBJ2-7, with 8 bases identical to TRBD1. The CDR3 is 13 residues long. Trimming cost V 4 bases and J 2 bases; bases outside gene matches: 1. Germline assignment: CDR1 KGHSH and CDR2 LQKENI. DNA of the CDR3: TGTGCCAGCTCACTGGACAGGGCCTACGAGCAGTACTTC. It yields the protein CASSLDRAYEQYF.